Below, one TCR beta chain is given with its context. Its target is not known. The entry originates in a study of T cells in narcolepsy. Overall study findings and caveats: Autoreactive clonotypes reportedly recurred in blood of same and different patients, not controls.

This table comes from immunoSEQ multiplex PCR, and its TCRdb copy is limited to in-frame clones, with some not included. The sample records fewer than 35,000 clones, more than 75% being singletons. This CDR3 has 15 amino acids. The junction had 5 bases not matched to a gene; V was cut back by 4 bases and J by 4 bases. Germline CDR1 SGHNT, CDR2 YENEEA. This clonotype originated in a human donor with narcolepsy. The rearrangement joins TRBV11-3 to TRBJ2-1, with TRBD1 matching over 9 bases. Sequenced sample: CD45RA- memory CD4+ T cells from PBMCs. In DNA, the CDR3 is TGTGCCAGCAGCTCTGGACAGGGGATTTACAATGAGCAGTTCTTC. Its translation is CASSSGQGIYNEQFF.